These T cell receptor beta chains were read from a single sample in a study of OX40 agonist ivuxolimab in advanced cancers. TCRdb keeps only in-frame clones here, not all; method: immunoSEQ multiplex PCR. This sample has about 15,000 clones, with 82% found just once. Sequencing was performed on CD4+ or CD8+ T cells sorted from blood, taken in a trial of the OX40 agonist ivuxolimab. Source of these receptors: an adult with an advanced solid tumor such as melanoma, head and neck, liver or kidney cancer. Both conserved end residues are part of each CDR3. The size field is filled for only some rows; it gives once, few, many or a size class.

V	size	J	CDR3
TRBV6-5	NA	TRBJ2-1	CASSLSGTGYNEQFF
TRBV7-2	NA	TRBJ2-7	CASSFGTALSYEQYF
TRBV2	NA	TRBJ1-5	CASNEGGNSNQPQHF
TRBV29-1	NA	TRBJ1-1	CSAGRAMNTEAFF
TRBV19	NA	TRBJ1-1	CASSKVGSDTEAFF
TRBV28	few	TRBJ2-1	CASSFSWEQFF
TRBV12-5	NA	TRBJ2-1	CASGSLTSGRRNEQFF
TRBV14	NA	TRBJ1-3	CASSPGVGNTIYF
TRBV19	NA	TRBJ1-5	CASSIAPGTRNQPQHF
TRBV19	NA	TRBJ2-3	CASSDTPTGTDTQYF
TRBV5-1	NA	TRBJ2-1	CASSPPGTITEQFF
TRBV27	few	TRBJ1-2	CASSLTGGVGYTF
TRBV28	few	TRBJ2-2	CASSSLPGRAPPDTGELFF
TRBV5-1	once	TRBJ1-2	CASSKEQGASNYGYTF
TRBV11-2	NA	TRBJ1-5	CASSFGQGRGNQPQHF
TRBV28	NA	TRBJ1-1	CASTLPGQANTEAFF
TRBV4-1	once	TRBJ2-7	CASSHHLRQGLSYEQYF
TRBV28	NA	TRBJ2-2	CASRGTPNTGELFF
TRBV6-5	NA	TRBJ2-1	CASRQGAHEQFF
TRBV7-2	NA	TRBJ2-5	CASSLGGRVGETQYF
TRBV29-1	NA	TRBJ2-3	CSVAASSGRATDTQYF
TRBV28	NA	TRBJ2-7	CASSSPGYEQYF
TRBV7-9	NA	TRBJ2-5	CASSPDRDYIETQYF
TRBV28	NA	TRBJ2-5	CASSLTGGRETQYF
TRBV5-5	NA	TRBJ1-4	CASSLARYNEKLFF
TRBV5-8	NA	TRBJ2-3	CASSLEGISTDTQYF
TRBV19	NA	TRBJ2-5	CASSIDPGQETQYF
TRBV30	few	TRBJ2-5	CAWSVTGQETQYF
TRBV7-2	NA	TRBJ2-6	CASSSQGAGANVLTF
TRBV21-1	NA	TRBJ1-6	CASGHNSPLHF
TRBV5-4	NA	TRBJ2-1	CASSIWTSGRNEQFF